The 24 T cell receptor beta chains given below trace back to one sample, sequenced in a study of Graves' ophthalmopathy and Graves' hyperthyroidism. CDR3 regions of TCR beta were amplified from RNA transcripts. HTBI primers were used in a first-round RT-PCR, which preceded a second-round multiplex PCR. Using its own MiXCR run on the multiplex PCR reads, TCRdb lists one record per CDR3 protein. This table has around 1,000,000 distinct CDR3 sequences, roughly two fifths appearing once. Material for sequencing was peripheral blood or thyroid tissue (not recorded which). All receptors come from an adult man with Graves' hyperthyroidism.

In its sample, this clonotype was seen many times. The CDR3 nucleotides are TGTGCCATCAGTTCCTCGGAGCCGAACACTGAAGCTTTCTTT. Translated, it gives CAISSSEPNTEAFF. The chain is built from TRBV10-3 and TRBJ1-1; no clear D gene. The CDR3 length is 14 residues. Trimming took off 5 bases at V and 1 base at J, with 11 bases between the two ends. Germline-derived CDR1 and CDR2 are ENHRY and SYGVKD.

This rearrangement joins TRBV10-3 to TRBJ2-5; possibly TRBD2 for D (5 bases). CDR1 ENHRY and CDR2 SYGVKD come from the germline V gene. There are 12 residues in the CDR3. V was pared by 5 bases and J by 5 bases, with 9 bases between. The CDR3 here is CAISRPGETQYF. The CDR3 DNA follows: TGTGCCATCAGTAGACCGGGGGAGACCCAGTACTTC.

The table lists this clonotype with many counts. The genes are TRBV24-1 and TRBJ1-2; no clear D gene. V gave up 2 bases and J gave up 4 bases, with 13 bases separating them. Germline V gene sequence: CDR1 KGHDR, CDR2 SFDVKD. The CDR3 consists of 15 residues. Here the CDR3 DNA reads TGTGCCACCAGTGATTCGGGAAGGTCCTCCTATGGCTACACCTTC. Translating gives CATSDSGRSSYGYTF.

This chain's CDR3 is CSARGAVNQPQHF. The CDR3 bases are TGCAGTGCCCGGGGTGCGGTAAATCAGCCCCAGCATTTT. The chain carries TRBV20-1 and TRBJ1-5; no reliable D call. V was shortened by 6 bases and J by 4 bases, with 13 bases between the two germline ends. This CDR3 is built from 13 residues. In germline, CDR1 is DFQATT, CDR2 SNEGSKA (reference sequence).

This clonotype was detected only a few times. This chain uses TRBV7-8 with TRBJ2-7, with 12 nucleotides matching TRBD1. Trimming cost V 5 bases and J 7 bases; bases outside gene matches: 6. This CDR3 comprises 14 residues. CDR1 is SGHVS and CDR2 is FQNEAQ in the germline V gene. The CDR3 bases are TGTGCCAGCAGCCAGGGACAGGGGGCGTCGGAGCAGTACTTC. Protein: CASSQGQGASEQYF.

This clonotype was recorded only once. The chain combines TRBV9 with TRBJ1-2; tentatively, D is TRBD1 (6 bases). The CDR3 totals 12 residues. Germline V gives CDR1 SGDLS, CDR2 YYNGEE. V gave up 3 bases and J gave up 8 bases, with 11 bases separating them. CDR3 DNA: TGTGCCAGCAGCGGCAGGGGAGTCGGCTACACCTTC. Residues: CASSGRGVGYTF.

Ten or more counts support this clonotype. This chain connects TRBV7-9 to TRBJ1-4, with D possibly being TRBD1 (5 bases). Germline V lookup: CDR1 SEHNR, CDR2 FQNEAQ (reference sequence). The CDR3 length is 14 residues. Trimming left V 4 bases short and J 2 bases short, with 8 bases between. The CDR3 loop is CASSSRQTNEKLFF. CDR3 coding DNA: TGTGCCAGCAGCTCCAGACAGACTAATGAAAAACTGTTTTTT.

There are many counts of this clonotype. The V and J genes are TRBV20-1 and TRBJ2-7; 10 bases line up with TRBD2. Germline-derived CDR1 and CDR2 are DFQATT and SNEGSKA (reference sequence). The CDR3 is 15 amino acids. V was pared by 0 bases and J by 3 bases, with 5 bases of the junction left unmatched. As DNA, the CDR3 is TGCAGTGCTAGAGATCCGGCTAGCGGGGGCTACGAGCAGTACTTC. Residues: CSARDPASGGYEQYF.

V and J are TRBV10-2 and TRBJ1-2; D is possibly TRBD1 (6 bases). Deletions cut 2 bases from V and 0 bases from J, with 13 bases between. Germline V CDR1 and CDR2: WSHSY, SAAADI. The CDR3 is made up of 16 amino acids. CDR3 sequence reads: CASSEPDSLSNYGYTF. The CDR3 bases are TGCGCCAGCAGTGAGCCGGACAGTCTATCTAACTATGGCTACACCTTC.

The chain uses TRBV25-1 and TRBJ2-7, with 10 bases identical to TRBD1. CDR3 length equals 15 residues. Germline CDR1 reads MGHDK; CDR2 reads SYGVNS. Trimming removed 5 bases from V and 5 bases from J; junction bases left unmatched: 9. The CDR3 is CASSLIMTGGNEQYF. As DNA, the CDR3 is TGTGCCAGCAGTTTGATAATGACAGGGGGCAACGAGCAGTACTTC.

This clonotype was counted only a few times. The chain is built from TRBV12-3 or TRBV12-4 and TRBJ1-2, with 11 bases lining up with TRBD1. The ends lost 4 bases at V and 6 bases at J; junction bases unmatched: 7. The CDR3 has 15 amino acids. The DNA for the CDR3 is TGTGCCAGCAGTTCGGTGGACAGGGGGCCCAATGGCTACACCTTC. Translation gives CASSSVDRGPNGYTF.

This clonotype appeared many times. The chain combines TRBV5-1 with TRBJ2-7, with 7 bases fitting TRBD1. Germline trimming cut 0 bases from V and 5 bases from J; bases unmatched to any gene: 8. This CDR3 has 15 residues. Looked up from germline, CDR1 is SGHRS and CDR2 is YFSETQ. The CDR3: CASSLEGASFDEQYF. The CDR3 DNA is TGCGCCAGCAGCTTGGAGGGGGCGAGTTTCGACGAGCAGTACTTC. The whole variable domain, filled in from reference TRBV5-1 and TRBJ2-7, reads KAGVTQTPRYLIKTRGQQVTLSCSPISGHRSVSWYQQTPGQGLQFLFEYFSETQRNKGNFPGRFSGRQFSNSRSEMNVSTLELGDSALYLCASSLEGASFDEQYFGPGTRLTVT.

The CDR3 nucleotides read TGTGCCAGTTTGGAGGGGGCCACAGATACGCAGTATTTT. As protein: CASLEGATDTQYF. This chain connects TRBV12-3 or TRBV12-4 to TRBJ2-3, with D tentatively TRBD1 (7 bases). Trimming stripped 9 bases from V and 2 bases from J, with 12 bases between. The CDR3 covers 13 residues.

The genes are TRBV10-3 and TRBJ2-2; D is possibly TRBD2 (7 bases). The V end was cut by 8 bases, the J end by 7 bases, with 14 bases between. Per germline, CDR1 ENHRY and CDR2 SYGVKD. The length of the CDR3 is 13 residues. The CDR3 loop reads CAIGGGGDGELFF. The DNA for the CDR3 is TGTGCCATCGGTGGCGGGGGCGACGGGGAGCTGTTTTTT.

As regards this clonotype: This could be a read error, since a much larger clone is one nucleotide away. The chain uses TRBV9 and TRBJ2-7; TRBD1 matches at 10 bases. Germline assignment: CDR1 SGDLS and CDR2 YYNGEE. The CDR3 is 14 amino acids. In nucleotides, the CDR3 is TGTACCAGCAGGTTGGGACAGGGGATCTACGAGCAGTACTTC. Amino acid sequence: CTSRLGQGIYEQYF.

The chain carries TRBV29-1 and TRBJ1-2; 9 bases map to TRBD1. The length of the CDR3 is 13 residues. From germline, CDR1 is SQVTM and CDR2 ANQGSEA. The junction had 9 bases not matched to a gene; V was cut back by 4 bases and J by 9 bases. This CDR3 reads CSVASGGQGRYTF. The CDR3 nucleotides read TGCAGCGTTGCTTCCGGGGGACAGGGCCGCTACACCTTC.

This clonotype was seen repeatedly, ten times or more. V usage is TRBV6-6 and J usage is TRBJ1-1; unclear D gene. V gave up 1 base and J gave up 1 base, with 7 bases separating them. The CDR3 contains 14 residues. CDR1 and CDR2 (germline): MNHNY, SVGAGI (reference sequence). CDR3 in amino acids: CASSYLQRNTEAFF. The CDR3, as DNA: TGTGCCAGCAGTTACTTACAGAGGAACACTGAAGCTTTCTTT.

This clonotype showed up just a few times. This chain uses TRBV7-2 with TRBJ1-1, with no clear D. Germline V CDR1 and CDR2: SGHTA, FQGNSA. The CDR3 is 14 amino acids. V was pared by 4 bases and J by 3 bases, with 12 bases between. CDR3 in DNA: TGTGCCAGCAGCTCTTCCTTTCCGCACACTGAAGCTTTCTTT. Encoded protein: CASSSSFPHTEAFF.

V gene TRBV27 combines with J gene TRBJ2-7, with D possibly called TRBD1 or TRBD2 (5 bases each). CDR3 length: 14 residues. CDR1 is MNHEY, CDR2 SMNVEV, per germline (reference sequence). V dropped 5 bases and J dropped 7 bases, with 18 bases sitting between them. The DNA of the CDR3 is TGTGCCAGCAGTCCGTACGGGGTAGGGGAAGAGCAGTACTTC. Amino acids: CASSPYGVGEEQYF.

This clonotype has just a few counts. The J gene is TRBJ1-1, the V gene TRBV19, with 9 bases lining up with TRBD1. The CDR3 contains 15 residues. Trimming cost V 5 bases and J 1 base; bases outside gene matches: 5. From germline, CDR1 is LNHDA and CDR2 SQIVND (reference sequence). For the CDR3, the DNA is TGTGCCAGTAGTGCACCGGGACAGGGGAACACTGAAGCTTTCTTT. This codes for CASSAPGQGNTEAFF.

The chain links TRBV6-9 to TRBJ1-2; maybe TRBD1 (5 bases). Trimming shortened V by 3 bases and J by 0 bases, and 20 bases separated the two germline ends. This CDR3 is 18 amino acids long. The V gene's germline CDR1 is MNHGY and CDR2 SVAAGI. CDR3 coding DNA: TGTGCCAGCAGTTACATTTGGGGACCTGGAGCCACTAACTATGGCTACACCTTC. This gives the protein CASSYIWGPGATNYGYTF.

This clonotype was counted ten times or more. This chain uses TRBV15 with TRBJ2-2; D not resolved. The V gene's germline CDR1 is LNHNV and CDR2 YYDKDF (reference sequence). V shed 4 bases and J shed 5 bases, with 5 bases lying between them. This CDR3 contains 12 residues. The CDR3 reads CATSKETGELFF. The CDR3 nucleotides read TGTGCCACCAGCAAAGAGACCGGGGAGCTGTTTTTT.

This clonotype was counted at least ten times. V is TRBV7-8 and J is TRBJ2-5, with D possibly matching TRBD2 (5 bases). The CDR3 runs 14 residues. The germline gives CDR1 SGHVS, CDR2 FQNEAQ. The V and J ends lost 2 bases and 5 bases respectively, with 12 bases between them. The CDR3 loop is CASSLRAGWETQYF. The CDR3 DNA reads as TGTGCCAGCAGCTTACGGGCGGGCTGGGAGACCCAGTACTTC.

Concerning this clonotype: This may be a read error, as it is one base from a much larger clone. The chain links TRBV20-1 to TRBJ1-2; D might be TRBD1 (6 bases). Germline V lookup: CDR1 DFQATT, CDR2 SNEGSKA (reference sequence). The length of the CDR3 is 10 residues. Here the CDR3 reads CRYREIGYTF. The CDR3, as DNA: TGCAGATACAGGGAGATAGGCTACACCTTC.